This T cell receptor (beta chain) originates from a study of blood T cell repertoires in COVID-19. Overall study context: COVID-19 samples, acute and convalescent, were from the United States, Italy and Spain. T cells, B-cell-depleted T cells, or PBMCs supplied cDNA or gDNA.

As handled by the study authors: Amplifying reference gene primers gave estimates of nucleated cell counts. Only in-frame clones appear in the TCRdb table, and some are missing; sequencing was by immunoSEQ multiplex PCR. From that table come the V and J calls and clone size; the DNA was used to work out D and trimming. The table has 55,000 to 75,000 clones, more than 90% seen once. The clonotype comes from a man aged 55-75 years with acute or convalescent COVID-19. Sequenced material: peripheral blood.

DNA for the CDR3: TGTGCCAGCAGCTTTGAGGGGGGGAGCTATGGCTACACCTTC. Its protein is CASSFEGGSYGYTF. J is TRBJ1-2 and V is TRBV13, with D perhaps matching TRBD1 (6 bases). This CDR3 is built from 14 residues. Trimming took 3 bases from V and 4 from J, leaving 12 bases between them. Germline V lookup: CDR1 PRHDT, CDR2 FYEKMQ (reference sequence).